The rows below give T cell receptor beta chains drawn from one sample of a study of T cell responses to AZD1222 COVID-19 vaccine. Profiling relied on immunoSEQ multiplex PCR, and the TCRdb table lists in-frame clones only, not all of them. Its table records more than 110,000 clones. The sample consisted of peripheral blood. The receptors were gathered from an adult in good health. Both conserved end residues are part of each CDR3.

j_call v_call cdr3_aa
TRBJ1-1 TRBV14 CASSPSLNTEAFF
TRBJ1-2 TRBV30 CAWSRTGEGLYGYTF
TRBJ2-3 TRBV5-1 CASSLSTDTQYF
TRBJ1-5 TRBV7-9 CASSSGQFEVLSNQPQHF
TRBJ2-5 TRBV15 CATSRTAQVRVAGEETQYF
TRBJ2-2 TRBV5-1 CASRLTSGGTNTGELFF
TRBJ2-3 TRBV4-1 CASSPLGSTDTQYF
TRBJ2-4 TRBV5-1 CASGHGSLSGAKNIQYF
TRBJ2-7 TRBV3-1/TRBV3-2 CASSTTSSYEQYF
TRBJ2-2 TRBV7-3 CASSFRQYTGELFF
TRBJ2-7 TRBV28 CASRYGQGEQYF
TRBJ1-2 TRBV9 CASSAGQWPYYGYTF
TRBJ1-1 TRBV4-3 CASSQEWDGEAFF
TRBJ1-5 TRBV4-3 CASSQSDRANQPQHF
TRBJ1-5 TRBV5-1 CASSLTGSSNQPQHF
TRBJ2-5 TRBV28 CASSLRLGEIETQYF